Each of the 18 T cell receptor beta chains below was sequenced from the same sample in a study of control samples from healthy donors and cancer patients. TCRdb's table, derived via immunoSEQ multiplex PCR, lists solely in-frame clones and lacks some. In the table there are about 120,000 clones, 70% to 90% of which are singletons. The sample taken for sequencing was blood. The receptors come from a man aged 55 to 69 in good health.

This clone came up a few times. J is TRBJ2-3 and V is TRBV2, with D possibly matching TRBD2 (6 bases). The CDR3 has 12 residues. Trimming left V 8 bases short and J 2 bases short, with 8 bases between. Looked up from germline, CDR1 is SNHLY and CDR2 is FYNNEI. As DNA, the CDR3 is TGTGCCAGCCGGACTAACACAGATACGCAGTATTTT. This encodes CASRTNTDTQYF.

The chain joins TRBV24-1 to TRBJ2-7; weak D call: TRBD1 (7 bases). V gave up 3 bases and J gave up 7 bases, with 18 bases separating them. This CDR3 contains 15 residues. Germline V lookup: CDR1 KGHDR, CDR2 SFDVKD. The CDR3, as DNA: TGTGCCACCAGTGATCCCAGGGGGGTCGCGGGAGAGCAGTACTTC. Its translation: CATSDPRGVAGEQYF.

The genes are TRBV27 and TRBJ2-7; TRBD1 agrees at 8 bases. The V segment lost 6 bases and the J segment 4 bases; nucleotides outside the gene matches: 5. CDR3 size: 13 residues. Germline-derived CDR1 and CDR2 are MNHEY and SMNVEV (reference sequence). CDR3 region: CASSPGQEYEQYF. The CDR3 DNA follows: TGTGCCAGCAGCCCGGGACAGGAGTACGAGCAGTACTTC.

In DNA form, the CDR3 reads TGTGCCTGGAGGCAGGGACAGGGGGTCTATGGCTACACCTTC. Its protein is CAWRQGQGVYGYTF. The rearrangement joins TRBV30 to TRBJ1-2; 11 bases fit TRBD1. Germline CDR1 GTSNPN, CDR2 SVGIG (reference sequence). The CDR3 sequence is 14 residues long. J was trimmed by 4 bases and V by 3 bases; bases with no gene match: 4.

V usage is TRBV13 and J usage is TRBJ1-1; no definite D call. This CDR3 comprises 15 residues. Between the trimmed V and J ends, which lost 0 bases and 1 base, there was a span of 9 bases. Germline CDR1 reads PRHDT; CDR2 reads FYEKMQ (reference sequence). CDR3 amino acids: CASSLGNRQNTEAFF. The CDR3, as DNA: TGTGCCAGCAGCTTAGGCAACCGACAGAACACTGAAGCTTTCTTT.

The chain has TRBV21-1 and TRBJ2-5. TRBV21-1 is an annotated pseudogene. This CDR3 has 21 amino acids. This chain's CDR3 is CASSKVVSPGPRTPNQETQYF. CDR3 nucleotides: TGTGCCAGCAGCAAAGTCGTGTCTCCGGGACCTCGGACGCCGAACCAAGAGACCCAGTACTTC.

This chain uses TRBV6-2 or TRBV6-3 with TRBJ1-1; D perhaps matches TRBD1 (6 bases). In germline, CDR1 is MNHEY, CDR2 SVGEGT. This CDR3 has 17 amino acids. Trimming took off 0 bases at V and 4 bases at J, with 18 bases between the two ends. CDR3 DNA: TGTGCCAGCAGTTACTCCTTCTCCCCAGGGGCGAGCACTGAAGCTTTCTTT. Protein: CASSYSFSPGASTEAFF.

The rearrangement links TRBV27 to TRBJ1-1, with 11 bases identical to TRBD1. The V and J ends lost 3 bases and 9 bases, in that order; junction bases with no gene match: 6. The CDR3 runs to 14 residues. Germline loops: CDR1 MNHEY, CDR2 SMNVEV (reference sequence). CDR3 sequence reads: CASSFLRTGGQAFF. The CDR3 DNA sequence: TGTGCCAGCAGTTTCTTGAGGACAGGGGGCCAAGCTTTCTTT.

The chain joins TRBV11-2 to TRBJ2-4, with TRBD2 matching 8 bases. The CDR3 contains 18 residues. The junction had 14 bases not matched to a gene; V was cut back by 4 bases and J by 3 bases. The germline CDR1 and CDR2 sequences are SGHAT and FQNNGV. CDR3 region: CASSSLRGGPLGKNIQYF. In nucleotides, the CDR3 is TGTGCCAGCAGCTCACTCCGGGGGGGGCCTCTAGGCAAAAACATTCAGTACTTC.

The V gene is TRBV10-3, the J gene TRBJ2-7, with 13 bases fitting TRBD2. Germline loops: CDR1 ENHRY, CDR2 SYGVKD. This CDR3 is built from 14 residues. The junction had 6 bases not matched to a gene; V was cut back by 10 bases and J by 3 bases. The CDR3 spells CATRLAGGVYEQYF. The CDR3 region has the DNA TGTGCCACTAGACTAGCGGGGGGCGTCTACGAGCAGTACTTC.

The genes are TRBV28 and TRBJ1-4; no clear D gene. V lost 4 bases and J 8 bases, leaving 14 bases between the germline ends. The CDR3 spans 14 residues. The germline V gene has CDR1 MDHEN and CDR2 SYDVKM. This chain's CDR3 is CASSSRGMEEKLFF. The DNA of the CDR3 is TGTGCCAGCAGTTCCCGCGGGATGGAGGAAAAACTGTTTTTT. Complete variable domain (other parts from reference TRBV28 and TRBJ1-4): DVKVTQSSRYLVKRTGEKVFLECVQDMDHENMFWYRQDPGLGLRLIYFSYDVKMKEKGDIPEGYSVSREKKERFSLILESASTNQTSMYLCASSSRGMEEKLFFGSGTQLSVL.

This clone was found once. This chain joins TRBV4-1 and TRBJ2-1; 8 bases are a match to TRBD2. The CDR3 extends over 19 amino acids. Unmatched junction bases numbered 20, after V lost 4 bases and J lost 6 bases. Looked up from germline, CDR1 is MGHRA and CDR2 is YSYEKL. DNA of the CDR3: TGCGCCAGCAGCCCAGTCCCGGGACTAGTGGTCACAAAAACCAATGAGCAGTTCTTC. This encodes CASSPVPGLVVTKTNEQFF.

This clone has a handful of counts. CDR3 amino acids: CASSQTGGNTEAFF. For the CDR3, the DNA is TGTGCCAGCTCACAGACAGGGGGGAACACTGAAGCTTTCTTT. V gene TRBV18 combines with J gene TRBJ1-1; 9 bases align to TRBD1. This CDR3 comprises 14 residues. Germline values: CDR1 KGHSH, CDR2 LQKENI. Trimming removed 4 bases from V and 1 base from J; junction bases left unmatched: 1.

The rearrangement joins TRBV2 to TRBJ1-2; D uncertain. Germline V gene sequence: CDR1 SNHLY, CDR2 FYNNEI. Trimming removed 4 bases from V and 3 bases from J, with 15 bases in between. This CDR3 spans 15 amino acids. The DNA for the CDR3 is TGTGCCAGCAGTGGGATTCCCGCAGCGGACTATGGCTACACCTTC. It encodes CASSGIPAADYGYTF.

This clone was seen only a few times. The chain uses TRBV10-3 and TRBJ2-1; 8 positions agree with TRBD2. Looked up from germline, CDR1 is ENHRY and CDR2 is SYGVKD. V lost 3 bases and J lost 7; bases outside the gene matches: 8. The CDR3 length is 15 residues. The CDR3 loop is CAISDPGGARNEQFF. In DNA form, the CDR3 reads TGTGCCATCAGTGATCCGGGGGGGGCGAGGAATGAGCAGTTCTTC.

The CDR3 DNA is TGCGCCAGCAGCCAGACGGGACAGGCCGAAAAACTGTTTTTT. Protein product: CASSQTGQAEKLFF. The chain uses TRBV4-3 and TRBJ1-4; 8 bases are a match to TRBD1. The CDR3 spans 14 residues. Trimming removed 3 bases from V and 8 bases from J; junction bases left unmatched: 5. Germline V CDR1 and CDR2: LGHNA, YSLEER.

The chain uses TRBV27 and TRBJ2-1, with 8 bases fitting TRBD1. Germline V lookup: CDR1 MNHEY, CDR2 SMNVEV (reference sequence). This CDR3 contains 15 residues. V shed 7 bases, J shed 5 bases, and the junction held 10 bases outside the gene matches. CDR3 protein: CASIRQGNLNNEQFF. The CDR3, as DNA: TGTGCCAGCATTAGACAGGGGAACTTAAACAATGAGCAGTTCTTC.

The gene calls are TRBV5-1 and TRBJ1-6, with D possibly TRBD1 on 5 matching bases. Germline CDR1 is SGHRS and CDR2 is YFSETQ. The CDR3 sequence is 16 residues long. Trimming removed 5 bases at V and 5 bases at J, with 17 bases between. The DNA for the CDR3 is TGCGCCAGCAGACAATCTGGGGCTCTCGATAATTCACCCCTCCACTTT. This codes for CASRQSGALDNSPLHF.